This T cell receptor (beta chain) was sequenced for a study of identifying expanded T cells in peripheral blood. Healthy donors had no documented immune events, such as infections, while sampled. Clones were sequenced by immunoSEQ multiplex PCR, and TCRdb holds only the in-frame ones, with some missing. The sample holds approximately 120,000 clones, less than 90% seen once. Concerning this clone itself: Its antigen is not identified.

Deletions cut 3 bases from V and 12 bases from J, with 10 bases between. The germline CDR1 and CDR2 sequences are SGHKS and YYEKEE (reference sequence). The CDR3 runs 11 residues. Overall study results and limits: About 1.3 clones differed between technical replicates, versus around 16 and 19 over time. Two-week clone count variance significantly increased as total template count grew.

The source of this sequence is a person aged 18 to 75 in good health. The sequenced sample was blood. This sequence joins TRBV5-5 and TRBJ2-4; possibly TRBD2 for D (6 bases). This CDR3 is CASSSREYQYF. CDR3 nucleotides: TGTGCCAGCAGCTCCCGGGAGTATCAGTACTTC.